This T cell receptor beta chain is drawn from a study of T cells after yellow fever vaccination. Germline values: CDR1 MDHEN, CDR2 SYDVKM. The CDR3 consists of 16 residues. Notes on the study in general: The appearance of a small share of clonotypes in both CD4 and CD8 compartments was observed.

The TCR cDNA carried a universal primer site and UMIs from 5'RACE template switching. TCRdb called the 5' RACE reads again in MiXCR, with one record for every CDR3 protein. The table lists hundreds of thousands of distinct CDR3 sequences, roughly a sixth of them singletons. This clonotype was counted only a few times. Its antigen is still unknown. One junction end disagrees with the germline gene, perhaps due to a read error. The sequence derives from a young man who received the YFV17D yellow fever vaccine. The chain couples TRBV28 to TRBJ2-1, with 12 nucleotides matching TRBD2. The specimen comprised PBMCs, sampled before the yellow fever booster vaccination. In DNA form, the CDR3 reads TGTGCCAGCAGTTCCGACCTCCTGACTAGCGGGGGCCTGGGGGTCTTC. Translating gives CASSSDLLTSGGLGVF.